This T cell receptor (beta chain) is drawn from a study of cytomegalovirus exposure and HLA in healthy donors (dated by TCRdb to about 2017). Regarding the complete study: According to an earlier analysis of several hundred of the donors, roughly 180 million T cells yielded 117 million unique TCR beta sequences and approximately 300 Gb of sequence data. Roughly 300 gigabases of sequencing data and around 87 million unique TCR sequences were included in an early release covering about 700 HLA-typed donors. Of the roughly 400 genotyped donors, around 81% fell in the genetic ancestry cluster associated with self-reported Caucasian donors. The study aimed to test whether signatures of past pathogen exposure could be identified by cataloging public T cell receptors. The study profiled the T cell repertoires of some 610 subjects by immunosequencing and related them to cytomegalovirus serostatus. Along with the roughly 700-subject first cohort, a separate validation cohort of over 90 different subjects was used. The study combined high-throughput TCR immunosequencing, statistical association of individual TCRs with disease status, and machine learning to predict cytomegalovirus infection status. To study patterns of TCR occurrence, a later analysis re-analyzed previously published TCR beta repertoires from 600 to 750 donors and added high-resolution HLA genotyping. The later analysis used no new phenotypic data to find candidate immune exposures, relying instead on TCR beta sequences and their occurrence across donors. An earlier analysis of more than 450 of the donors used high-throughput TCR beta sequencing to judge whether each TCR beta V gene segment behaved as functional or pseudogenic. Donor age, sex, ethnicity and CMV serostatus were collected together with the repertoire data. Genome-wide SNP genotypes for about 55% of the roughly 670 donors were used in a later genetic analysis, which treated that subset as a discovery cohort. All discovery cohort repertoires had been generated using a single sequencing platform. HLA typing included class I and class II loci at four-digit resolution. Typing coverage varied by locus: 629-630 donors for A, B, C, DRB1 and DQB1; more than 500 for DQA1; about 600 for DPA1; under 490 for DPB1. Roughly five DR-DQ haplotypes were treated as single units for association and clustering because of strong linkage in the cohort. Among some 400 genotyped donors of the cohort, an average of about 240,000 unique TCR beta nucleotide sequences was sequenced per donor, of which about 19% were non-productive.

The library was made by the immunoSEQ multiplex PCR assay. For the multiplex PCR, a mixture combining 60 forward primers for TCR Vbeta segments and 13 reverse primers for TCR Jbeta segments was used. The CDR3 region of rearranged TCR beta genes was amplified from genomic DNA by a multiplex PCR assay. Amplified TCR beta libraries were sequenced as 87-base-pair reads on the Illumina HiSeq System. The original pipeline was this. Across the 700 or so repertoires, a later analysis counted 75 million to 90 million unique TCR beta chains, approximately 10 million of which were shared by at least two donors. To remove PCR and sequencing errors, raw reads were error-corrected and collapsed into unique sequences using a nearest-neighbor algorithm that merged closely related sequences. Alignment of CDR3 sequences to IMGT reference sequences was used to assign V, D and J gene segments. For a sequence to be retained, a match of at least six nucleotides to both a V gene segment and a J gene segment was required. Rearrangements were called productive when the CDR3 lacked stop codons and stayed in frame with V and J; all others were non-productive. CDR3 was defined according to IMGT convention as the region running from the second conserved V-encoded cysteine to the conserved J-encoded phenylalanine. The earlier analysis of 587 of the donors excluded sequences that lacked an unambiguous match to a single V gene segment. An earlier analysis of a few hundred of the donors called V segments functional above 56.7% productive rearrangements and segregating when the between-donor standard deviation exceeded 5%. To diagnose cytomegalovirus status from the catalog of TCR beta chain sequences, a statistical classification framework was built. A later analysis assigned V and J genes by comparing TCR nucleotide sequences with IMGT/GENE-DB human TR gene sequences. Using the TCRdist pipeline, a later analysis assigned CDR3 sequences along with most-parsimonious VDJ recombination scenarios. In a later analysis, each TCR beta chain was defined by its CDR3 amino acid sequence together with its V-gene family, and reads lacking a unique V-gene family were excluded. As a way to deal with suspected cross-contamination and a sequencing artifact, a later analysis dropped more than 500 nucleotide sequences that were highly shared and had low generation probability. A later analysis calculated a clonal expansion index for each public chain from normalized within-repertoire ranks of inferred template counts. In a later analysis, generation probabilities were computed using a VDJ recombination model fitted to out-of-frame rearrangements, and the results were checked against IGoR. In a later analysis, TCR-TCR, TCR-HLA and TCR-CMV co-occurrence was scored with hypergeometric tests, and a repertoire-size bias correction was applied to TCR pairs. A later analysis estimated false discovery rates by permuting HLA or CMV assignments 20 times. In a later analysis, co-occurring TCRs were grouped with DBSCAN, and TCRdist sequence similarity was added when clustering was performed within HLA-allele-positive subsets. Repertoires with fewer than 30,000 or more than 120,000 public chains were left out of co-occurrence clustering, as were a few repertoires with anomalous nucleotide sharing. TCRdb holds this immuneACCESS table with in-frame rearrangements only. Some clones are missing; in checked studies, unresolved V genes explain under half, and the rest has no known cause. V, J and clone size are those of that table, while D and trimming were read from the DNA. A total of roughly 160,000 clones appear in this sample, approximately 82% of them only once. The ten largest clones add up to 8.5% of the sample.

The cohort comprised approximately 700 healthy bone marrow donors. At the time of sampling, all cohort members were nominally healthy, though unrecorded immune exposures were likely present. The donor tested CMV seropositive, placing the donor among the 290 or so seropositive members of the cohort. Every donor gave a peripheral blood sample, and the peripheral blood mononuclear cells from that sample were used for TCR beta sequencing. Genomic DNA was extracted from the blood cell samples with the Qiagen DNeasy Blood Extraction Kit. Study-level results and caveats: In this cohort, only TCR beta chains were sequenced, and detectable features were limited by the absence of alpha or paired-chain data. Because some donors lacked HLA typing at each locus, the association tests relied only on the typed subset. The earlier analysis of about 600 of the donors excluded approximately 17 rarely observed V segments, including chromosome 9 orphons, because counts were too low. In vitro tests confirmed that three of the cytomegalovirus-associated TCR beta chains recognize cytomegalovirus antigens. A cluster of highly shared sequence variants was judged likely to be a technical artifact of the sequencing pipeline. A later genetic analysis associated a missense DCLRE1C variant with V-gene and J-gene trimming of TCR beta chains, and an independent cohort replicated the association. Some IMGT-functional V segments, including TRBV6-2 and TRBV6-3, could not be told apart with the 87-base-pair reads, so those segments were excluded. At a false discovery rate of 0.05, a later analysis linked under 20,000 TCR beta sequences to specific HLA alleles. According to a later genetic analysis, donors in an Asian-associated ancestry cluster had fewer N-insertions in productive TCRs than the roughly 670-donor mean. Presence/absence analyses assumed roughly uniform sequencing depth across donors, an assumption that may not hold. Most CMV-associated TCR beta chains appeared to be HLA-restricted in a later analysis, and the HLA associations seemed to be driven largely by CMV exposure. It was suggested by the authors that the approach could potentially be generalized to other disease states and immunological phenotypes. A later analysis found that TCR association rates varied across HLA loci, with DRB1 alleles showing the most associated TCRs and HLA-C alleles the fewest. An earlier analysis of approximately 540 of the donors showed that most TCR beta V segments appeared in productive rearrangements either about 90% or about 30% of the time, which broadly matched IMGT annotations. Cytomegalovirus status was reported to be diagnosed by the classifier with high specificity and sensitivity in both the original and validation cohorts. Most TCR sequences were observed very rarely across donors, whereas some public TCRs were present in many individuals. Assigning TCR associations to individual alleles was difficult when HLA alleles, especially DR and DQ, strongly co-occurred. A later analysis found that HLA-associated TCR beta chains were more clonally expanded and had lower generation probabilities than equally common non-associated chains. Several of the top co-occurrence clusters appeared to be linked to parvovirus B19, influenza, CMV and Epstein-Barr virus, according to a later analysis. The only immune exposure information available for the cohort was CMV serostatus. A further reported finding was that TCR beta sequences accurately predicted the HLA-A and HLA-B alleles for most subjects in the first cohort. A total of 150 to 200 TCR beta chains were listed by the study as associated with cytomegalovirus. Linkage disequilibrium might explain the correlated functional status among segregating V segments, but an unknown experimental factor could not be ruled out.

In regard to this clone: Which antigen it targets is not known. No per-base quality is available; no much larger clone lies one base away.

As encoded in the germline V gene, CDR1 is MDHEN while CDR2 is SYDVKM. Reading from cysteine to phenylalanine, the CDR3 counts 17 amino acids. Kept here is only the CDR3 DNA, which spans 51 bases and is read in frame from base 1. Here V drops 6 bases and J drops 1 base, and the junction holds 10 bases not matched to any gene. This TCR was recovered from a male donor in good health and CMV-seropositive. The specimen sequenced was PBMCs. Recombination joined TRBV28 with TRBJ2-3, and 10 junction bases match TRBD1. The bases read TGTGCCAGCAGACCCAAGGACAGGGGGAAGGGCACAGATACGCAGTATTTT. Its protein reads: CASRPKDRGKGTDTQYF. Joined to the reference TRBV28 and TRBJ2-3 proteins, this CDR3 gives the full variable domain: DVKVTQSSRYLVKRTGEKVFLECVQDMDHENMFWYRQDPGLGLRLIYFSYDVKMKEKGDIPEGYSVSREKKERFSLILESASTNQTSMYLCASRPKDRGKGTDTQYFGPGTRLTVL.